The sequence of this T cell receptor (beta chain) was determined in a study of vaccination effects on CD4 cells after COVID-19 (dated by TCRdb to the early 2020s). Regarding the research as a whole: Across the study, the median time from the second dose to post-vaccine sampling was 72 days (range 14 to 241). Altogether, over 9 COVID-19 convalescent patients and a few SARS-CoV-2-naive healthy vaccine recipients made up the full study. SARS-CoV-2 spike-specific CD4+ TCR repertoires were compared before and after mRNA vaccination in COVID-19 convalescent patients and in infection-naive vaccine recipients. Cultures from other donors in the study were sequenced using the Oncomine TCR Beta short-read assay on an Illumina iSeq 100. Overall results and qualifications from the work: Among healthy vaccine recipients, nearly all vaccine-induced clones were SARS-CoV-2 mono-reactive, and only 1 of 255 was cross-reactive with common cold coronaviruses. Both infection-induced and vaccine-induced clones contracted markedly at late post-vaccination timepoints, which is consistent with waning T cell responses. Limitations of the study were the small number of convalescent patients and the absence of early post-infection timepoints.

CDR1 is given as SGHVS and CDR2 as FQNEAQ, both from the germline V gene. V has 4 bases trimmed and J has 4 bases trimmed; junction bases matching no gene number 10. The CDR3 runs 18 amino acids, cysteine and phenylalanine included. Only CDR3 DNA remains: 54 bases, in frame from the first base. Library preparation employed the immunoSEQ multiplex PCR assay. DNA from the cultured and isolated CD4+ T cells underwent TCR beta CDR3 sequencing. From the authors' description of their analysis: The analysis removed non-productive TCR sequences, trimmed reads to the CDR3 region, and retained only CDR3s that were 7 or more amino acids long. The MANAFEST web app was used to pick out antigen-specific clonotypes by comparing their expansion in peptide wells with that in reference cultures. To count as positive, a clone had to show expansion at FDR<0.05 compared with the reference and with all other wells, an odds ratio above 5, and a frequency above 0.1% in two replicate wells. Cross-reactive clonotypes were defined as significantly expanded in SARS-CoV-2 spike wells and in at least one common cold coronavirus spike condition. Using the stringdist R package, CDR3 similarity was measured by Levenshtein distance, and unrooted trees were constructed with ape in R 3.6.1. In TCRdb, the immuneACCESS table is reduced to in-frame sequences with V and J assigned. These tables do not hold every clone; where another copy was compared, an unresolved V gene accounts for under half, and the others remain unexplained. V and J calls and clone size are those listed in that table; D and trimming were worked out from the DNA. This sample comprises 80,000 to 95,000 clones, roughly 73% of them detected only once. 1.1% of the sample belongs to the ten largest clones.

In the ViraFEST assay, PBMC were stimulated with viral peptide pools, and TCR sequencing was then used to find antigen-specific CD4+ T cell clonotypes based on their expansion. After about 10 days of culture, CD4+ T cells were isolated with the EasySep CD4+ T cell isolation kit. Each participant received two doses of an mRNA SARS-CoV-2 vaccine, either BNT162b2 or mRNA-1273. Negative nucleocapsid antibody results before and after vaccination confirmed that the healthy vaccine recipients had no prior SARS-CoV-2 infection. Each well held more than 1.5 million PBMC cultured in IMDM containing roughly 5% human AB serum, about 10 IU/ml IL-2 and gentamicin, along with around 9.4 ug/ml peptides. Half of the culture medium was replaced with fresh IL-2-containing medium on days 3 and 7. Unless noted otherwise, every peptide stimulation condition was grown in triplicate wells. Using Ficoll-Paque Plus gradient centrifugation, PBMC were separated from whole blood and then either used fresh or cryopreserved at -140C. The overlapping peptide pools covered the spike proteins of SARS-CoV-2 and of the common cold coronaviruses HCoV-NL63, HCoV-OC43 and HCoV-229E. Genomic DNA was extracted from cultured CD4+ T cells with the QIAamp micro DNA kit.

Of note for this clone: It lacks a known antigen. No clone much larger than this one lies a single base away; base qualities are absent.

Recombination joined TRBV7-8 with TRBJ2-6, and 10 junctional nucleotides match TRBD1. Specimen: CD4+ T cells from PBMCs cultured with HCoV-OC43 spike peptides, collected after COVID-19 vaccination. The cell subset or site label for this specimen denotes: HCoV-OC43 spike overlapping peptide pool stimulation. The receptor comes from a human donor who received a COVID-19 vaccine. The nucleotides are TGTGCCAGCAGCTCAAAGGACAGGGGGTTCTCGGGGGCCAACGTCCTGACTTTC. Its translation is CASSSKDRGFSGANVLTF.